This T cell receptor (beta chain) is from a study of PD-1 blockade in classical Hodgkin lymphoma. Notes on the study in general: Individuals initiating nivolumab under 1 year after ASCT were excluded. Reports described newly diagnosed patients as having lower baseline TCR diversity than healthy donors.

With respect to this clone: Its antigen remains unidentified.

The assay was immunoSEQ multiplex PCR, and TCRdb's table has in-frame clones only and misses some. The sample holds just under 100,000 clones, roughly 88% seen once. Brentuximab vedotin exposure varied, and every patient relapsed after autologous stem cell transplantation. CDR3 length: 15 amino acids. The germline V gene has CDR1 SQVTM and CDR2 ANQGSEA. Trimming at V came to 8 bases and at J to 1 base, leaving 9 bases not matched to a gene. The chain carries TRBV29-1 and TRBJ2-3; 10 bases align to TRBD1. The sample consisted of peripheral blood mononuclear cells (PBMCs), taken at baseline. This TCR was sampled from a human donor with classical Hodgkin lymphoma. The CDR3 region has the DNA TGCAGCCAAAGAGGGGGGACAGGGGGCACAGATACGCAGTATTTT. Its protein product is CSQRGGTGGTDTQYF.